This T cell receptor beta chain comes out of a study of cytomegalovirus exposure and HLA in healthy donors. Study outcomes and limitations: Indistinguishable V segments, including TRBV6-2 and TRBV6-3, were excluded. Most subjects' HLA-A and HLA-B alleles were reportedly predicted from TCR beta sequences. Several of the most significant clusters appeared linked to common viral pathogens, based on a later analysis.

Healthy people donating bone marrow made up the donors. As to this clone: Its antigen is not known.

The PCR used 60 Vbeta and 13 Jbeta primers. TCRdb's table, derived via immunoSEQ multiplex PCR, lists solely in-frame clones and lacks some. The sample lists over 85,000 clones, over 60% occurring once. This CDR3 has 19 residues. V trimming: 2 bases; J trimming: 9 bases; junction bases outside the gene matches: 17. Germline CDR1 reads SGHTA; CDR2 reads FQGNSA. Sequencing was carried out using PBMCs. This TCR derives from a man aged 25-45 years in good health and CMV-seropositive. The V and J genes are TRBV7-2 and TRBJ2-5; 14 nucleotides align to TRBD2. CDR3 DNA: TGTGCCAGCAGCTTAAGTGTTCGTTGGACTAGCGGGGGGCGGGAGGCCCAGTACTTC. Amino acid sequence: CASSLSVRWTSGGREAQYF.